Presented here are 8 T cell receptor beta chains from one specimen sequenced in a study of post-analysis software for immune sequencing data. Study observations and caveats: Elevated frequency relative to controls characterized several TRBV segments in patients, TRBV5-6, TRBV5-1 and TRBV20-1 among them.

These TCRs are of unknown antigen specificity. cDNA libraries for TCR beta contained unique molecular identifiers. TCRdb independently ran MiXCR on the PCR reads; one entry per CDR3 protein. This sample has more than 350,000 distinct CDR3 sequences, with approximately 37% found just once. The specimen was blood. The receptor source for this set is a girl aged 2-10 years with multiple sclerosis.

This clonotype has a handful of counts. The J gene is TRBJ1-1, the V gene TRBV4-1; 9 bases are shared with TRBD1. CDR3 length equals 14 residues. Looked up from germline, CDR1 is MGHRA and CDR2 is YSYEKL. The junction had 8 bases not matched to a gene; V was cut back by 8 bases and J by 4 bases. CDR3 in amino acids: CASARGQGTTEAFF. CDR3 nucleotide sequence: TGCGCCAGCGCTAGGGGACAGGGTACCACTGAAGCTTTCTTT.

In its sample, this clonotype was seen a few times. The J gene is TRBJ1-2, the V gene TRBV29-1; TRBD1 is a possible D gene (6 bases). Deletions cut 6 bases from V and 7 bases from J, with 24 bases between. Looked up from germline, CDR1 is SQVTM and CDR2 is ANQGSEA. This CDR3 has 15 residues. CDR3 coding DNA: TGCAGCGTCCTTCTTCAATCAGGGGTATTCGGTGGCTACACCTTC. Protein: CSVLLQSGVFGGYTF.

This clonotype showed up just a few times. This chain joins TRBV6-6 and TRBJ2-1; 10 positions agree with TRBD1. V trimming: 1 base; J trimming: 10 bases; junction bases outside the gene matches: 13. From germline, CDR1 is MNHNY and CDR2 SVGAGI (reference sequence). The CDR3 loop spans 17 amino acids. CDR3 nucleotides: TGTGCCAGCAGTTACTTTGTCGGGACAGGGGCGGATCCGGAGCAGTTCTTC. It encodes CASSYFVGTGADPEQFF.

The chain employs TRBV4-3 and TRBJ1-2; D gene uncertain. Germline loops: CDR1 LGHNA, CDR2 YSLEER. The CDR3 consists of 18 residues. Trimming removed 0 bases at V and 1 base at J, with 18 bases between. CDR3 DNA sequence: TGCGCCAGCAGCCAAGATCAGAGCATCATTCGTGATAACTATGGCTACACCTTC. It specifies CASSQDQSIIRDNYGYTF.

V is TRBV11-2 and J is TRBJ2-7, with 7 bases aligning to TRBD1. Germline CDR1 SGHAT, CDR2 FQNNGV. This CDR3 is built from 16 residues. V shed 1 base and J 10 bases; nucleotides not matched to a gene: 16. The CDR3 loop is CASSLALQGSKEAQYF. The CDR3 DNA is TGTGCCAGCAGCTTAGCCCTACAGGGGTCTAAAGAGGCCCAGTACTTC.

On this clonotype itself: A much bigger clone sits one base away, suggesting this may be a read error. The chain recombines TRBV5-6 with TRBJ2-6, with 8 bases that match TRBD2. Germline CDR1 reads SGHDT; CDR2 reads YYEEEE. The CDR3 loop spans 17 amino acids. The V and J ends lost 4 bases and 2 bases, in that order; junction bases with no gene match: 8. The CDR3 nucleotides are TGTGCCAGCAGCCAAGCGGGAGCCCCCCCTGGGGCCAACGTCCTGACTTTC. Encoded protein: CASSQAGAPPGANVLTF.

CDR3 coding DNA: TGTGCCAGCAGCTTAGTGGGGACAGGGGGCTATGGCTACACCTTC. Its translation is CASSLVGTGGYGYTF. The chain joins TRBV7-2 to TRBJ1-2, with 11 bases aligning to TRBD1. CDR1 and CDR2 (germline): SGHTA, FQGNSA. This CDR3 is 15 amino acids long. Trimming cost V 1 base and J 4 bases; bases outside gene matches: 2. The full variable domain, in which reference TRBV7-2 and TRBJ1-2 provide the parts outside the CDR3, is GAGVSQSPSNKVTEKGKDVELRCDPISGHTALYWYRQSLGQGLEFLIYFQGNSAPDKSGLPSDRFSAERTGGSVSTLTIQRTQQEDSAVYLCASSLVGTGGYGYTFGSGTRLTVV.

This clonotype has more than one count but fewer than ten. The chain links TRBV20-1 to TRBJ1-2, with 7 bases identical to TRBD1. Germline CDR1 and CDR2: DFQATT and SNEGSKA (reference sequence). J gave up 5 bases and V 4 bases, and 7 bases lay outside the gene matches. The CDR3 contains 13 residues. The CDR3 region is CSATEGTAYGYTF. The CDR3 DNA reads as TGCAGTGCTACGGAAGGGACAGCGTATGGCTACACCTTC.